These T cell receptor beta chains were read from a single sample in a study of response to subunit inactivated influenza vaccine. TCRdb re-analysed the RT-PCR reads in MiXCR, keeping a single row per CDR3 protein. The sample shows fewer than 800,000 distinct CDR3 sequences, approximately 14% of them seen only once. The input for sequencing was PBMCs from blood, taken about 11 days after vaccination. The source is a man aged 50 or older who received an inactivated influenza vaccine. The CDR3 runs from the conserved cysteine through the conserved F or W. The D gene is left open where the match is weak. Expanded clones are given a class, and other clones once, few, many or no size at all.

TRBV7-9	NA	TRBD2	TRBJ2-7	CASSPREWVYEQYF	TGTGCCAGCAGCCCGCGGGAGTGGGTCTACGAGCAGTACTTC
TRBV5-1	few	TRBD1	TRBJ1-6	CASSQQGYNSPLHF	TGCGCCAGCAGCCAACAGGGGTATAATTCACCCCTCCACTTT
TRBV15	NA	NA	TRBJ1-5	CATSSMTPPRGNQPQHF	TGTGCCACCAGCAGTATGACACCCCCTCGGGGCAATCAGCCCCAGCATTTT
TRBV12-3/TRBV12-4	NA	TRBD2	TRBJ2-3	CASSEVSSGGKTDTQYF	TGTGCCAGCAGTGAGGTTTCTAGCGGGGGGAAGACAGATACGCAGTATTTT
TRBV7-2	NA	TRBD2	TRBJ2-3	CASSLSAGGLFDTQYF	TGTGCCAGCAGCTTAAGCGCGGGGGGGCTTTTCGATACGCAGTATTTT
TRBV7-8	NA	NA	TRBJ2-3	CASSRVRGIDTQYF	TGTGCCAGCAGCCGAGTCCGGGGGATAGATACGCAGTATTTT
TRBV7-6	NA	TRBD1	TRBJ1-2	CASSLWDRSDYGYTF	TGTGCCAGCAGCTTATGGGACAGGTCTGACTATGGCTACACCTTC
TRBV7-9	few	NA	TRBJ2-3	CASERRLTGTDTQYF	TGTGCCAGCGAGCGAAGGCTGACGGGCACAGATACGCAGTATTTT
TRBV7-2	NA	NA	TRBJ2-2	CASSRRGGTGELFF	TGTGCCAGCAGCCGCAGGGGGGGTACCGGGGAGCTGTTTTTT
TRBV30	NA	TRBD1	TRBJ2-7	CAWSLTGGSYEQYF	TGTGCCTGGAGTCTAACAGGGGGTTCCTACGAGCAGTACTTC
TRBV12-3/TRBV12-4	many	NA	TRBJ2-7	CASSLFPGTYEQYF	TGTGCCAGCAGTTTATTCCCAGGGACCTACGAGCAGTACTTC
TRBV7-2	NA	NA	TRBJ1-5	CASSLESSRQPQHF	TGTGCCAGCAGCTTAGAGTCGAGCCGGCAGCCCCAGCATTTT
TRBV9	few	TRBD1	TRBJ2-7	CASSVVGQTTTETYEQYF	TGTGCCAGCAGCGTAGTGGGACAGACGACAACTGAAACCTACGAGCAGTACTTC
TRBV6-5	many	NA	TRBJ1-2	CASSYSGVGEYGYTF	TGTGCCAGCAGTTACTCGGGGGTTGGGGAGTATGGCTACACCTTC
TRBV2	NA	TRBD2	TRBJ2-1	CASSERAGAYNEQFF	TGTGCCAGCAGTGAAAGGGCGGGAGCCTACAATGAGCAGTTCTTC
TRBV6-2/TRBV6-3	NA	NA	TRBJ2-7	CASSYWAPSSSYEQYF	TGTGCCAGCAGTTACTGGGCGCCGTCGAGCTCCTACGAGCAGTACTTC
TRBV2	NA	NA	TRBJ2-7	CASSVSQGGYEQYF	TGTGCCAGCAGTGTGTCCCAGGGGGGCTACGAGCAGTACTTC
TRBV10-3	many	TRBD1	TRBJ2-7	CAISESGKTGLYEQYF	TGTGCCATCAGTGAGTCGGGAAAGACAGGGCTATACGAGCAGTACTTC
TRBV7-2	NA	TRBD2	TRBJ2-7	CASSFTSGGFYEQYF	TGTGCCAGCAGCTTTACTAGCGGGGGGTTTTACGAGCAGTACTTC
TRBV9	few	TRBD1	TRBJ2-5	CASSVASGGKETQYF	TGTGCCAGCAGCGTAGCTTCAGGGGGCAAAGAGACCCAGTACTTC
TRBV9	once	NA	TRBJ1-2	CASSQSTGGYTF	TGTGCCAGCAGCCAAAGTACCGGGGGCTACACCTTC
TRBV5-1	NA	NA	TRBJ1-4	CASQKGEANEKLFF	TGCGCCAGTCAAAAAGGGGAGGCTAATGAAAAACTGTTTTTT
TRBV5-1	many	NA	TRBJ2-3	CASSAGKIGDTQYF	TGCGCCAGCAGCGCCGGAAAGATAGGAGATACGCAGTATTTT
TRBV19	few	NA	TRBJ2-1	CASSHGASYNEQFF	TGTGCCAGTAGTCACGGGGCGTCCTACAATGAGCAGTTCTTC
TRBV6-1	few	NA	TRBJ1-3	CASSGISGNTIYF	TGTGCCAGCAGTGGTATATCTGGAAACACCATATATTTT
TRBV20-1	few	TRBD2	TRBJ2-1	CSAGRLAGEGNEQFF	TGCAGTGCAGGAAGGCTAGCGGGAGAGGGCAATGAGCAGTTCTTC
TRBV6-5	NA	NA	TRBJ2-4	CASSSRNTGGVENIQYF	TGTGCCAGCAGTTCCAGAAATACAGGGGGGGTGGAAAACATTCAGTACTTC
TRBV4-1	few	NA	TRBJ1-2	CASSQVTGTTYGYTF	TGCGCCAGCAGCCAAGTAACCGGGACAACGTATGGCTACACCTTC
TRBV7-2	few	TRBD2	TRBJ2-5	CASSMTSGRQETQYF	TGTGCCAGCAGCATGACTAGCGGGAGACAAGAGACCCAGTACTTC
TRBV10-3	few	NA	TRBJ2-5	CAISEKTGQGTQYF	TGTGCCATCAGTGAAAAAACAGGGCAGGGGACCCAGTACTTC
TRBV5-1	few	NA	TRBJ1-3	CASSLEPGNTIYF	TGCGCCAGCAGCTTGGAACCCGGAAACACCATATATTTT
TRBV7-9	few	TRBD2	TRBJ2-1	CASSLVSGGLEQFF	TGTGCCAGCAGCTTAGTTAGCGGGGGACTTGAGCAGTTCTTC
TRBV12-3/TRBV12-4	many	TRBD1	TRBJ1-4	CASSLRQGGEKLFF	TGTGCCAGCAGCTTAAGGCAGGGGGGCGAAAAACTGTTTTTT
TRBV6-1	NA	TRBD2	TRBJ2-2	CASGTSDTGELFF	TGTGCCAGCGGGACTAGTGACACCGGGGAGCTGTTTTTT
TRBV20-1	many	TRBD1	TRBJ2-5	CSGRQGAQETQYF	TGCAGTGGGAGGCAGGGGGCTCAAGAGACCCAGTACTTC
TRBV5-1	NA	TRBD2	TRBJ2-5	CASSWGLAGVQTQYF	TGCGCCAGCAGCTGGGGACTAGCGGGAGTCCAGACCCAGTACTTC
TRBV28	NA	NA	TRBJ2-3	CAARQANTDTQYF	TGTGCCGCACGACAGGCGAACACAGATACGCAGTATTTT
TRBV24-1	NA	TRBD2	TRBJ2-5	CATSESIGEGETQYF	TGTGCCACCAGTGAGAGTATAGGGGAGGGGGAGACCCAGTACTTC
TRBV16	many	NA	TRBJ2-7	CASSQSRASSYEQYF	TGTGCCAGCAGCCAATCTCGGGCAAGTTCCTACGAGCAGTACTTC
TRBV5-6	many	NA	TRBJ2-4	CASSHRGTPGIQYF	TGTGCCAGCAGCCACCGAGGGACACCAGGGATTCAGTACTTC
TRBV4-2	few	NA	TRBJ2-3	CASSQDGGNSDTQYF	TGTGCCAGCAGCCAAGATGGGGGGAATTCAGATACGCAGTATTTT
TRBV20-1	NA	NA	TRBJ2-3	CSGLGLLGPDTQYF	TGCAGTGGGTTGGGACTCCTGGGTCCAGATACGCAGTATTTT
TRBV5-1	once	NA	TRBJ2-7	CASRVMELSYEQYF	TGCGCCAGCAGGGTCATGGAGCTCTCCTACGAGCAGTACTTC